This T cell receptor beta chain was identified in a study of shared clonotypes between healthy human individuals. The study's findings and limits: Investigators expected sequencing depth to affect clonotype sharing among donors.

Some clones are missing from TCRdb's copy, which holds only in-frame ones; the method was immunoSEQ multiplex PCR. The sample includes over a million clones, approximately 97% of them seen just once. V was clipped by 5 bases and J by 5 bases; unmatched bases: 6. There are 14 residues in the CDR3. Worth noting for this clone: The antigen is not known.

All donors were Caucasian adults living in Nashville, Tennessee. The rearrangement joins TRBV6-7 to TRBJ1-5; 7 positions match TRBD1. TRBV6-7 is an ORF for which the function is uncertain. The clonotype originates from a man aged 25 to 40 in good health. The material sequenced was naive CD4+ T cells sorted from blood. This sample's subset: CD45RA+ positively selected. This CDR3 reads CASSHPGQHQPQHF. The DNA of the CDR3 is TGTGCCAGCAGTCATCCGGGACAGCATCAGCCCCAGCATTTT.